Sequencing of this T cell receptor beta chain was carried out in a study of spatial heterogeneity in lung cancer. Across the study: Bulk RNA-seq from matched material yielded a T cell module score that correlated strongly with TCR transcript counts in tumor regions.

Time point specified: sample taken at primary tumor resection. The input material, whole RNA from tumor, nontumor lung or frozen PBMC, was sequenced unsorted. One entry per CDR3 protein, called by TCRdb with MiXCR from the 5' RACE reads. The sample includes about 13,000 distinct CDR3 sequences, 5.6% seen only once; the top ten take roughly 10%. This clonotype was counted many times. The antigen is not known. This beta chain is off target for a library built for alpha chains, so its abundance means little. The ends were cut back, 4 bases at V and 2 bases at J, with 12 bases in the middle. Germline V lookup: CDR1 LGHDT, CDR2 YNNKEL (reference sequence). The CDR3 has 15 residues. General study points: Mutation counts in tumors were tracked by counts of expanded intratumoral alpha and beta TCRs.

Sequencing was performed on lung tumor tissue, taken at surgery. The TCR sequence derives from a female donor with early-stage non-small cell lung cancer. The chain links TRBV3-1 to TRBJ2-1; D is unclear. CDR3 residues: CASSPRYRPYNEQFF. The CDR3 DNA follows: TGTGCCAGCAGCCCTAGGTATCGACCCTACAATGAGCAGTTCTTC.